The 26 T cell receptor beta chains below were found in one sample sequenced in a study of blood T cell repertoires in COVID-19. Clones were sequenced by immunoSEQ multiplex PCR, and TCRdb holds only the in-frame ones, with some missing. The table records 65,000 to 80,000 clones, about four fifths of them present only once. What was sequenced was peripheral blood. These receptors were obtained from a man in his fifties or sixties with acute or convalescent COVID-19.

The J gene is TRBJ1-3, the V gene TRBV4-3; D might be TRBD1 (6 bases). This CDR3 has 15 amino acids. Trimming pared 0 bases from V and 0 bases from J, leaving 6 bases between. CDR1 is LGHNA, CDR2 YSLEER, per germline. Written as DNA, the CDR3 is TGCGCCAGCAGCCAAGAGGACAGCTCTGGAAACACCATATATTTT. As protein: CASSQEDSSGNTIYF.

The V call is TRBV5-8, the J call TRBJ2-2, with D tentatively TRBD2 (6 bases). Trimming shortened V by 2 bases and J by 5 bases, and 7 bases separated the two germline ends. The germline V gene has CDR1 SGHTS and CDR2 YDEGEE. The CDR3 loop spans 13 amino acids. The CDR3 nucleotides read TGTGCCAGCAGCTTTGGGGGGACCGGGGAGCTGTTTTTT. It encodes CASSFGGTGELFF.

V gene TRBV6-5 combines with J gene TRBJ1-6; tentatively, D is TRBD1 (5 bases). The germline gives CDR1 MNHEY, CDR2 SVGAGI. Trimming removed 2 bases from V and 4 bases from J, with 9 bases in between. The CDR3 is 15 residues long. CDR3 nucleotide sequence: TGTGCCAGCAGTTACCCGACAGCGTATAATTCACCCCTCCACTTT. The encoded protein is CASSYPTAYNSPLHF.

The CDR3 here is CASSSDNTMADTQYF. The CDR3 nucleotides read TGTGCCAGCAGTAGTGACAACACCATGGCAGATACGCAGTATTTT. V usage is TRBV6-6 and J usage is TRBJ2-3; D gene uncertain. Trimming took off 5 bases at V and 4 bases at J, with 16 bases between the two ends. Germline loops: CDR1 MNHNY, CDR2 SVGAGI (reference sequence). CDR3 length: 15 amino acids.

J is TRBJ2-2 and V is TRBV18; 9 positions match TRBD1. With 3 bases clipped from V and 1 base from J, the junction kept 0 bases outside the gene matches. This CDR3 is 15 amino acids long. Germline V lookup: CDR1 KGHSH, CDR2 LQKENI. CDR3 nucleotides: TGTGCCAGCTCACCGGACAGGGGGAACACCGGGGAGCTGTTTTTT. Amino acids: CASSPDRGNTGELFF. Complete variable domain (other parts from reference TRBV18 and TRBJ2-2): NAGVMQNPRHLVRRRGQEARLRCSPMKGHSHVYWYRQLPEEGLKFMVYLQKENIIDESGMPKERFSAEFPKEGPSILRIQQVVRGDSAAYFCASSPDRGNTGELFFGEGSRLTVL.

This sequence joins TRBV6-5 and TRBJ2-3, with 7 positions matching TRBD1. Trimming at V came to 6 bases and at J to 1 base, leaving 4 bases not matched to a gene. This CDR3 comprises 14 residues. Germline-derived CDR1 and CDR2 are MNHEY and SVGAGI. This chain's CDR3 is CASRDRSGTDTQYF. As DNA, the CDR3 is TGTGCCAGCAGGGACAGGTCGGGCACAGATACGCAGTATTTT.

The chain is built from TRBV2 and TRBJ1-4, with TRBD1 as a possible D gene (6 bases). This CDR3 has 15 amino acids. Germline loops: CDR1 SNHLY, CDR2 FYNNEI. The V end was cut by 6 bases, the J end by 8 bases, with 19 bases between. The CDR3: CASRSTGLVEEKLFF. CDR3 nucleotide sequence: TGTGCCAGCAGGAGCACAGGGTTGGTTGAGGAAAAACTGTTTTTT. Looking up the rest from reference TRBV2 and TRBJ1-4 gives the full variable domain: EPEVTQTPSHQVTQMGQEVILRCVPISNHLYFYWYRQILGQKVEFLVSFYNNEISEKSEIFDDQFSVERPDGSNFTLKIRSTKLEDSAMYFCASRSTGLVEEKLFFGSGTQLSVL.

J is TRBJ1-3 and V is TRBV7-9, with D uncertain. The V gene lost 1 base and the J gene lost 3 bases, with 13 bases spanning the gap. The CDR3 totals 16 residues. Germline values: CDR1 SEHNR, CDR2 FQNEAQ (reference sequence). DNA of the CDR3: TGTGCCAGCAGCTTAGTGTCTCCAGGCCTTGGAAACACCATATATTTT. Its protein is CASSLVSPGLGNTIYF.

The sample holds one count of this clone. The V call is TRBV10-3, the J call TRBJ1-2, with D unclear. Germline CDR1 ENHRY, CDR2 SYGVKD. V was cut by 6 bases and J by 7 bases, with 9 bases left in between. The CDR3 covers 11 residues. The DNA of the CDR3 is TGTGCCATCAGCTCAGATCTTGGCTACACCTTC. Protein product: CAISSDLGYTF.

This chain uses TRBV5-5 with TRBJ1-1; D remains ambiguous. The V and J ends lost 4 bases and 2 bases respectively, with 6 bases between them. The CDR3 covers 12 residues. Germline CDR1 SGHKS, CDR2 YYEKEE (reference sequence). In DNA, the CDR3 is TGTGCCAGCAGCATATTTAACACTGAAGCTTTCTTT. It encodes CASSIFNTEAFF. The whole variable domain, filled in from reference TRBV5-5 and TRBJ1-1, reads DAGVTQSPTHLIKTRGQQVTLRCSPISGHKSVSWYQQVLGQGPQFIFQYYEKEERGRGNFPDRFSARQFPNYSSELNVNALLLGDSALYLCASSIFNTEAFFGQGTRLTVV.

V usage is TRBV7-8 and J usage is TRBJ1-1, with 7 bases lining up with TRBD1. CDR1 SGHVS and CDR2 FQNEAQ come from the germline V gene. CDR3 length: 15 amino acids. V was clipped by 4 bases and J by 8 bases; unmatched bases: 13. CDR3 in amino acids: CASSSVTGSSIEAFF. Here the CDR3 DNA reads TGTGCCAGCAGCTCTGTGACAGGGAGTTCCATAGAAGCTTTCTTT. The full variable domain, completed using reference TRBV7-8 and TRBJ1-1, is GAGVSQSPRYKVAKRGQDVALRCDPISGHVSLFWYQQALGQGPEFLTYFQNEAQLDKSGLPSDRFFAERPEGSVSTLKIQRTQQEDSAVYLCASSSVTGSSIEAFFGQGTRLTVV.

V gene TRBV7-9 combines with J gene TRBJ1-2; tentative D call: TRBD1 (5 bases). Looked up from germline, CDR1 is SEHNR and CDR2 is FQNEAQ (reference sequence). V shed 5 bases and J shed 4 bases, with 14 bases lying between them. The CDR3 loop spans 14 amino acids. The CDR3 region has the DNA TGTGCCAGCAGCACCCAGGGTCTTGGCTATGGCTACACCTTC. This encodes CASSTQGLGYGYTF.

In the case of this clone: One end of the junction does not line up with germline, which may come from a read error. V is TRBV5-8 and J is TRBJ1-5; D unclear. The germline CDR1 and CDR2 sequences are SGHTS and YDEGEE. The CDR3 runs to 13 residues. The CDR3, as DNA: TGTGCCAGCCGCTTTTATAGCAATCAGCCCCAGCATTTT. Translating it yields CASRFYSNQPQHF.

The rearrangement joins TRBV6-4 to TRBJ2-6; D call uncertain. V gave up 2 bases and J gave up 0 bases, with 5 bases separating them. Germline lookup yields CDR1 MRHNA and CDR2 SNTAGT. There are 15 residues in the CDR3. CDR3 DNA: TGTGCCAGCAGTGACGAACACTCTGGGGCCAACGTCCTGACTTTC. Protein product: CASSDEHSGANVLTF.

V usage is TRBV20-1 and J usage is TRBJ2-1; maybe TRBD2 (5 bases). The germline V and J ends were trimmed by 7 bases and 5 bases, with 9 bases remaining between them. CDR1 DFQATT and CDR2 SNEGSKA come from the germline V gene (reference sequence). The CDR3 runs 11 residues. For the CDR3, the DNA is TGCAGTGGGCTAGCTAACAATGAGCAGTTCTTC. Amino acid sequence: CSGLANNEQFF.

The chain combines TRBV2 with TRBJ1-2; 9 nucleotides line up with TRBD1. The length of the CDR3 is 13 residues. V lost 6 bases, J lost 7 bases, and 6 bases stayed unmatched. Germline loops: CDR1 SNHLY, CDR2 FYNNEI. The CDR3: CASSLQGAGGYTF. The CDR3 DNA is TGTGCCAGCAGCTTACAGGGGGCTGGTGGCTACACCTTC.

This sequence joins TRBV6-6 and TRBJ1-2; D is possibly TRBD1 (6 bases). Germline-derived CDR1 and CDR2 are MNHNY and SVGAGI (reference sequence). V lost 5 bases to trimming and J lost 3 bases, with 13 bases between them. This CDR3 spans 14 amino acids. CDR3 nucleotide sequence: TGTGCCAGCAGTCAGACAGGATCCTACTATGGCTACACCTTC. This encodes CASSQTGSYYGYTF.

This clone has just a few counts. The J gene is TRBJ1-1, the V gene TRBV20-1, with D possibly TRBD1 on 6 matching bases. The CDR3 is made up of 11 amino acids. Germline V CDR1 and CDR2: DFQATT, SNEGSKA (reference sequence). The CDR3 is CRAGGPTEAFF. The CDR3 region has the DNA TGCAGGGCGGGGGGGCCGACTGAAGCTTTCTTT.

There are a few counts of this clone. This chain's CDR3 is CASNQGGGQPQHF. The CDR3 DNA is TGTGCCAGTAATCAGGGGGGCGGTCAGCCCCAGCATTTT. V gene TRBV19 combines with J gene TRBJ1-5, with TRBD1 matching 7 bases. The CDR3 length is 13 residues. Trimming cost V 7 bases and J 6 bases; bases outside gene matches: 6. The germline CDR1 and CDR2 sequences are LNHDA and SQIVND (reference sequence).

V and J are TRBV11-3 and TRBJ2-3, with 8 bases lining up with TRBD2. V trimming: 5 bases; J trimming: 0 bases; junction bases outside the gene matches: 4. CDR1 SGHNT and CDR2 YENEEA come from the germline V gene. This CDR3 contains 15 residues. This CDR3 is CASSKSGGSTDTQYF. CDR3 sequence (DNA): TGTGCCAGCAGCAAAAGCGGGGGTAGCACAGATACGCAGTATTTT.

CDR3 amino acids: CASGSRDRDRLHTYNEQFF. For the CDR3, the DNA is TGTGCTAGTGGTTCCCGGGACAGGGACCGCTTACATACTTACAATGAGCAGTTCTTC. The chain links TRBV12-5 to TRBJ2-1; 9 bases align to TRBD1. This CDR3 is 19 amino acids long. Germline-derived CDR1 and CDR2 are LGHNT and FRNRAP. J was trimmed by 4 bases and V by 4 bases; bases with no gene match: 17.

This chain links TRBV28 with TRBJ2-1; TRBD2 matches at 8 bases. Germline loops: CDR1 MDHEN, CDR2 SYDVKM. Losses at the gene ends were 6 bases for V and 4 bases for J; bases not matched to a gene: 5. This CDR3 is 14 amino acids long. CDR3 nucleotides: TGTGCCAGCAGACTAGCGGTTGCATACAATGAGCAGTTCTTC. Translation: CASRLAVAYNEQFF.

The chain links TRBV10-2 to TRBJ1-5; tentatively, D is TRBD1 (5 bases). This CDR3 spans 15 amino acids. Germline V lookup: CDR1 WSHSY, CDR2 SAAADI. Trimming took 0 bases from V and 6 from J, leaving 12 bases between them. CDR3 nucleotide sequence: TGCGCCAGCAGTGAGTCGAATCCAGGGCCTCAGCCCCAGCATTTT. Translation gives CASSESNPGPQPQHF.

CDR3 in amino acids: CAISESMVRKINTEAFF. The CDR3 nucleotides read TGTGCCATCAGTGAGTCGATGGTCAGGAAAATTAACACTGAAGCTTTCTTT. The chain has TRBV10-3 and TRBJ1-1; D uncertain. Germline lookup yields CDR1 ENHRY and CDR2 SYGVKD. This CDR3 has 17 residues. The V end was cut by 0 bases, the J end by 2 bases, with 16 bases between.

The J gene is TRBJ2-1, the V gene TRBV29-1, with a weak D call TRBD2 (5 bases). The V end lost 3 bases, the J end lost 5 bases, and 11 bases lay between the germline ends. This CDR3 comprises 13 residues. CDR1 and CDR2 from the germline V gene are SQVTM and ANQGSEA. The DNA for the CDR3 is TGCAGCGTTGACAGCGGCTACGACAATGAGCAGTTCTTC. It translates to CSVDSGYDNEQFF.

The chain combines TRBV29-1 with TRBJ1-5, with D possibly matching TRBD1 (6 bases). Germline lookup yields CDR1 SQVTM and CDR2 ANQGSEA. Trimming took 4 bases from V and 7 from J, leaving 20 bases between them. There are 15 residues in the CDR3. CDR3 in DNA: TGCAGCGTTGGCCTCACCCACAGGGTAAGACAGCCCCAGCATTTT. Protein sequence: CSVGLTHRVRQPQHF.